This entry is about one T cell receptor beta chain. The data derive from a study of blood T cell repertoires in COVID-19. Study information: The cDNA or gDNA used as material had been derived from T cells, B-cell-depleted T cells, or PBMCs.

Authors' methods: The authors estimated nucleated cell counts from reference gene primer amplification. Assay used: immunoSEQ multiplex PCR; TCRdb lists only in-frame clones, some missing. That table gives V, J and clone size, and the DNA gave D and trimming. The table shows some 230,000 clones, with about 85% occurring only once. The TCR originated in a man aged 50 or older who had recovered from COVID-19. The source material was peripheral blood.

The CDR3 DNA sequence: TGCGCCAGCAAGGACAGGGTGGGGCGCGAGCAGTACTTC. As protein: CASKDRVGREQYF. The chain is built from TRBV10-1 and TRBJ2-7, with 8 bases that match TRBD1. V gave up 7 bases and J gave up 6 bases; unmatched junction bases: 8. The CDR3 is made up of 13 amino acids. The germline gives CDR1 WNHNN, CDR2 SYGVQD (reference sequence).